These 17 T cell receptor beta chains were sequenced from one sample in a study of blood T cell repertoires in COVID-19. Clones were sequenced by immunoSEQ multiplex PCR, and TCRdb holds only the in-frame ones, with some missing. The data show roughly 60,000 clones, approximately 85% seen once. The sequenced sample was peripheral blood. These receptors were taken from a human donor in a cohort sampled during active COVID-19.

The chain is built from TRBV7-2 and TRBJ2-1; 13 bases agree with TRBD2. Germline assignment: CDR1 SGHTA and CDR2 FQGNSA. The CDR3 loop spans 17 amino acids. The V and J ends lost 5 bases and 4 bases, in that order; junction bases with no gene match: 8. The CDR3 DNA reads TGTGCCAGCAGCCCCCGACTAGCGGGAGGCCGTTACAATGAGCAGTTCTTC. It encodes CASSPRLAGGRYNEQFF. The entire variable domain, with the rest obtained from reference TRBV7-2 and TRBJ2-1, is as follows: GAGVSQSPSNKVTEKGKDVELRCDPISGHTALYWYRQSLGQGLEFLIYFQGNSAPDKSGLPSDRFSAERTGGSVSTLTIQRTQQEDSAVYLCASSPRLAGGRYNEQFFGPGTRLTVL.

The chain is built from TRBV11-1 and TRBJ2-7, with a tentative D call TRBD1 (6 bases). V dropped 0 bases and J dropped 4 bases, with 13 bases sitting between them. CDR1 and CDR2 (germline): SGHAT, FQDESV (reference sequence). This CDR3 contains 15 residues. The CDR3 DNA follows: TGTGCCAGCAGCTTAGCAGGGGGAAGCGGATACGAGCAGTACTTC. As protein: CASSLAGGSGYEQYF. The full variable domain, its missing parts supplied by reference TRBV11-1 and TRBJ2-7, is EAEVAQSPRYKITEKSQAVAFWCDPISGHATLYWYRQILGQGPELLVQFQDESVVDDSQLPKDRFSAERLKGVDSTLKIQPAELGDSAMYLCASSLAGGSGYEQYFGPGTRLTVT.

The rearrangement links TRBV4-3 to TRBJ2-3; 8 bases align to TRBD2. Germline CDR1 and CDR2: LGHNA and YSLEER. This CDR3 spans 15 amino acids. Trimming removed 4 bases from V and 6 bases from J; junction bases left unmatched: 9. CDR3 region: CASSRSGSDRDTQYF. CDR3 bases: TGCGCCAGCAGCCGAAGCGGGAGCGACCGGGATACGCAGTATTTT.

The genes are TRBV27 and TRBJ2-3, with D maybe TRBD2 (5 bases). This CDR3 has 20 amino acids. Deletions cut 3 bases from V and 2 bases from J, with 27 bases between. The germline CDR1 and CDR2 sequences are MNHEY and SMNVEV (reference sequence). The CDR3 loop reads CASSFLTTSDGGHFTDTQYF. CDR3 nucleotides: TGTGCCAGCAGTTTTCTGACTACTTCGGATGGCGGGCATTTCACAGATACGCAGTATTTT.

The chain uses TRBV7-6 and TRBJ2-2, with 9 bases aligning to TRBD1. V lost 2 bases and J lost 6; bases outside the gene matches: 16. CDR3 length: 19 residues. The germline CDR1 and CDR2 sequences are SGHVS and FNYEAQ. The CDR3 spells CASSLTPDRGKSDSGELFF. CDR3 nucleotide sequence: TGTGCCAGCAGCTTAACCCCGGACAGGGGAAAAAGCGACTCCGGGGAGCTGTTTTTT.

This rearrangement joins TRBV18 to TRBJ1-2; D uncertain. Trimming cost V 3 bases and J 4 bases, with 12 bases left between them. Germline CDR1 and CDR2: KGHSH and LQKENI. The CDR3 runs to 14 residues. The CDR3 region is CASSPTREGYGYTF. Written as DNA, the CDR3 is TGTGCCAGCTCACCGACCCGGGAGGGCTATGGCTACACCTTC.

Only one count was recorded for this clone. V gene TRBV28 combines with J gene TRBJ2-1; 9 bases are shared with TRBD2. The length of the CDR3 is 16 residues. The J segment lost 9 bases and the V segment lost 6 bases, leaving 15 bases of the junction unmatched. Germline V lookup: CDR1 MDHEN, CDR2 SYDVKM. As DNA, the CDR3 is TGTGCCAGCAGACCCGAGAGCGGGAGGTGGGGCACTGAGCAGTTCTTC. Translation: CASRPESGRWGTEQFF. The variable domain in full, completed from reference TRBV28 and TRBJ2-1, reads DVKVTQSSRYLVKRTGEKVFLECVQDMDHENMFWYRQDPGLGLRLIYFSYDVKMKEKGDIPEGYSVSREKKERFSLILESASTNQTSMYLCASRPESGRWGTEQFFGPGTRLTVL.

The V gene is TRBV7-6, the J gene TRBJ2-7; the match to TRBD2 covers 9 bases. V was clipped by 0 bases and J by 3 bases; unmatched bases: 6. CDR3 length equals 16 residues. CDR1 is SGHVS and CDR2 is FNYEAQ in the germline V gene. Here the CDR3 reads CASSLAERAGGYEQYF. As DNA, the CDR3 is TGTGCCAGCAGCTTAGCGGAGCGAGCGGGAGGCTACGAGCAGTACTTC.

The chain combines TRBV7-3 with TRBJ2-5; D may be TRBD2 (5 bases). The V and J ends lost 1 base and 5 bases respectively, with 14 bases between them. The CDR3 sequence is 15 residues long. Germline loops: CDR1 SGHTA, CDR2 FQGTGA. The CDR3 spells CASSLMGTAVETQYF. The DNA of the CDR3 is TGTGCCAGCAGCTTAATGGGTACAGCGGTGGAGACCCAGTACTTC.

The chain recombines TRBV18 with TRBJ2-1, with TRBD2 matching over 10 bases. The germline V gene encodes CDR1 KGHSH and CDR2 LQKENI. This CDR3 is built from 17 residues. Trimming removed 2 bases from V and 7 bases from J; junction bases left unmatched: 11. The CDR3 DNA sequence: TGTGCCAGCTCACCAACTCTTCTAGCGGGAGCGGGAAATGAGCAGTTCTTC. It is translated as CASSPTLLAGAGNEQFF.

Only a few counts were recorded for this clone. CDR3 sequence reads: CASSRTSGLYNEQFF. CDR3 DNA sequence: TGTGCCAGCAGTAGGACTAGCGGACTATACAATGAGCAGTTCTTC. The rearrangement links TRBV6-4 to TRBJ2-1; TRBD2 agrees at 10 bases. J lost 4 bases, V lost 5 bases, and 5 bases had no gene match. The CDR3 runs 15 residues. Per germline, CDR1 MRHNA and CDR2 SNTAGT.

This clone was detected a few times. The J gene is TRBJ1-1, the V gene TRBV5-4; 9 bases are a match to TRBD1. CDR1 and CDR2 (germline): SGHNT, YYREEE (reference sequence). The CDR3 is 16 amino acids. The J segment lost 0 bases and the V segment lost 4 bases, leaving 7 bases of the junction unmatched. This CDR3 is CASSIGTGIMNTEAFF. The CDR3 region has the DNA TGTGCCAGCAGCATCGGGACAGGGATCATGAACACTGAAGCTTTCTTT.

The V call is TRBV7-3, the J call TRBJ2-6; 7 bases fit TRBD1. V lost 6 bases to trimming and J lost 4 bases; unmatched junction nucleotides: 6. This CDR3 region has 15 residues. CDR1 is SGHTA and CDR2 is FQGTGA in the germline V gene. The CDR3 protein is CASSPTGAGANVLTF. Here the CDR3 DNA reads TGTGCCAGCAGTCCCACAGGGGCCGGGGCCAACGTCCTGACTTTC.

The chain couples TRBV7-2 to TRBJ2-5; 12 nucleotides match TRBD2. CDR3 length: 15 residues. V lost 6 bases to trimming and J lost 9 bases; unmatched junction nucleotides: 11. Germline CDR1 and CDR2: SGHTA and FQGNSA. DNA of the CDR3: TGTGCCAGCAGAACCTGGACTAGCGGGAAGGAGGCCCAGTACTTC. Translated, it gives CASRTWTSGKEAQYF.

The rearrangement links TRBV19 to TRBJ2-2, with 9 nucleotides matching TRBD2. The J segment lost 8 bases and the V segment lost 3 bases, leaving 7 bases of the junction unmatched. The CDR3 runs 15 residues. CDR1 LNHDA and CDR2 SQIVND come from the germline V gene (reference sequence). The CDR3 DNA reads TGTGCCAGTAGTATCCGGGCGGGAGGGTCTGGGGAGCTGTTTTTT. This codes for CASSIRAGGSGELFF.

The chain carries TRBV3-1 (or the pseudogene TRBV3-2) and TRBJ1-3, with D unresolved. V dropped 5 bases and J dropped 5 bases, with 19 bases sitting between them. The germline gives CDR1 LGHDT, CDR2 YNNKEL (reference sequence). This CDR3 region has 16 residues. CDR3 loop: CASSNIFLHARNTIYF. CDR3 sequence (DNA): TGTGCCAGCAGCAATATTTTTTTACACGCACGAAACACCATATATTTT.

V and J are TRBV11-3 and TRBJ2-1; TRBD1 matches 11 bases. V dropped 5 bases and J dropped 2; count of bases not matched to a gene: 2. Per the germline V gene, CDR1 is SGHNT and CDR2 is YENEEA. CDR3 length: 15 amino acids. The DNA of the CDR3 is TGTGCCAGCAGCACGGGACAGGGGGCCTACAATGAGCAGTTCTTC. It encodes CASSTGQGAYNEQFF.